A selection of T cell receptor beta chains follows, all from one sample in a study of tumor-infiltrating lymphocytes in primary liver carcinoma. One entry per CDR3 protein, called by TCRdb with MiXCR from the multiplex PCR reads. The repertoire consists of about 320,000 distinct CDR3 sequences, with approximately 60% occurring once and the leading ten covering roughly 10%. Specimen: peripheral blood. The receptors derive from a man in his forties with primary liver carcinoma and hepatitis B virus infection. CDR3s include the opening cysteine and the closing phenylalanine or tryptophan. A D gene is named only where the DNA matches it firmly. Rows may omit the clone size; those that give it use once, few, many or a size class.

>TRBV5-4|-|-|TRBJ2-1
TGTGCCAGCAGCTCCCCCCAACGGACTACGGGTGGGCAGTTCTTC
CASSSPQRTTGGQFF
>TRBV29-1|-|-|TRBJ2-7
TGCAGCCTTGAAGCCATGGGGGCCCCTAGTGGGAGGGCCGGTGAGCAGTACTTC
CSLEAMGAPSGRAGEQYF
>TRBV4-3|many|-|TRBJ2-4
TGCGCCAGCAGCCCCGGACAGATAGCCAAAAACATTCAGTACTTC
CASSPGQIAKNIQYF
>TRBV5-1|-|-|TRBJ1-4
TGCGCCAGCAGCTTGGGGGTCGGGGCAATTAATGAGAAACTGTTTTTT
CASSLGVGAINEKLFF
>TRBV12-3/TRBV12-4|-|TRBD1|TRBJ2-2
TGTGCCGGCACCCCGACCGACAGGGGGAGCGACACCGGGGAGCTGCTTTTT
CAGTPTDRGSDTGELLF
>TRBV5-5|-|-|TRBJ2-6
TGTGCCAGCACCCCCTATGACCAGCGGCAGCTCTCTGGGGCCAACGTCATGACTTTC
CASTPYDQRQLSGANVMTF
>TRBV4-2|-|-|TRBJ2-5
TGTGCCAGTAACCAAGAAGGACAAGGAAGTGAGACCCAGTACTTC
CASNQEGQGSETQYF
>TRBV14|once|-|TRBJ2-7
TGTGCCAGCAGCCAAGTAGAAGAGCAGTACTTC
CASSQVEEQYF
>TRBV30|few|TRBD1|TRBJ2-1
TGTGCCTGGAGTATAGGGGCGACAGGGTCCAATGAGCAGTTCTTC
CAWSIGATGSNEQFF
>TRBV28|-|-|TRBJ2-5
TGTGCCAGCGTAGGGCGACACCAAGAGACCCAGTACTTC
CASVGRHQETQYF
>TRBV6-2/TRBV6-3|-|TRBD2|TRBJ2-1
TGTCCCAGCAGCCGCCTCTCCGTTACTAGCGGGAGACATGAGCAGTTCTTC
CPSSRLSVTSGRHEQFF
>TRBV14|few|TRBD1|TRBJ2-3
TGTGCCAGCAGCCAAAGCCAGGGGGTGCAGTATTTT
CASSQSQGVQYF
>TRBV2|-|-|TRBJ1-4
TGTGCCAGCACTAGGGGGGAGAGAGAAAAACTGTTTTTT
CASTRGEREKLFF
>TRBV5-1|-|TRBD2|TRBJ2-6
TGCGCCAGCAGCTTGAATGCAGCGGGAGGGTATGGGGCCAACGTCCTGACTTTC
CASSLNAAGGYGANVLTF
>TRBV29-1|many|-|TRBJ2-7
TGCAGCGTAGGGGGAATAACCTACGAGCAGTACTTC
CSVGGITYEQYF
>TRBV6-5|-|TRBD2|TRBJ2-7
TGTGCCAGCAGTTATTTTGAGGCGGGAGGGCCCGACGAGCAGTACTTC
CASSYFEAGGPDEQYF
>TRBV10-3|many|-|TRBJ1-1
TGTGCCATCAGGGACCGGCAGGGGTACACTGAAGCTTTCTTT
CAIRDRQGYTEAFF
>TRBV29-1|-|-|TRBJ2-5
TGCAGCGCCCTGGCTAGTGGAGAGACCCAGTACTTC
CSALASGETQYF
>TRBV29-1|many|-|TRBJ2-1
TGCAGCGTTTCTATTCCACCCGCCCCCAAGCTTTTTCCCTACAATGAGCAGTTCTTC
CSVSIPPAPKLFPYNEQFF
>TRBV4-1|many|-|TRBJ1-5
TGCGCCAGCAGTCCCATAGAGGGGAGCAATCAGCCCCAGCATTTT
CASSPIEGSNQPQHF
>TRBV5-4|-|-|TRBJ2-3
TGTGCCAGCAGCTTGGACCAGGGGAGAGGGCACACAGATACGCAGTATTTT
CASSLDQGRGHTDTQYF
>TRBV5-1|-|-|TRBJ1-6
TGCGCCAGCAGCAAGGTCGCAGATTCCCCCCTCCACTTT
CASSKVADSPLHF
>TRBV4-2|-|TRBD1|TRBJ1-2
TGTGCCAGCAGCCAAGAGGCAGGGGGCGGATCTGGCTACACCTTC
CASSQEAGGGSGYTF
>TRBV29-1|-|TRBD1|TRBJ2-2
TGCAGCGTTGATGCAGGGGGCGGGGACACCCGGGAGCTGTTTTTT
CSVDAGGGDTRELFF
>TRBV28|many|TRBD2|TRBJ2-3
TGTGCCAGCCGTGGGGCGGGGGATCGAGATACGCAGTATTTT
CASRGAGDRDTQYF
>TRBV6-5|-|-|TRBJ1-1
TGTGCCAGCAGCCCGAGGAACATTGAAGCTTTCTTT
CASSPRNIEAFF
>TRBV11-2|-|-|TRBJ2-3
TGTGCCAGCAACTTAGCGGCCTACACAGATACGCAGTACTTT
CASNLAAYTDTQYF
>TRBV29-1|many|-|TRBJ2-1
TGCAGCGTTGTCCTCCGGGAGAGCTACAATGAGCAGTTCTTC
CSVVLRESYNEQFF
>TRBV6-5|-|-|TRBJ2-1
TGTGCCAGCAGTTACTCGGCAAAGCAGTTCTTC
CASSYSAKQFF
>TRBV2|few|TRBD2|TRBJ2-7
TGTGCCAGCAGTGAGGGGGGTCGACTAGCCCACGAGCAGTACTTC
CASSEGGRLAHEQYF
>TRBV11-2|few|-|TRBJ1-3
TGTGCCAGCAGCTTGGGCAGGGCCACTGGAAACACCATATATTTT
CASSLGRATGNTIYF
>TRBV12-3/TRBV12-4|-|-|TRBJ2-5
TGTGCCAGCAGTACAGGCTCCAGGGCCCAAGAGACCCAGTACTTC
CASSTGSRAQETQYF
>TRBV11-2|-|-|TRBJ2-5
TGTGCCAGCAGCATAACTAGGGGTGAGACCCAGTACTTC
CASSITRGETQYF
>TRBV5-4|once|-|TRBJ1-2
TGTGCCTGCAGACCCGACGTAGAGTTGGGGTCTGGCTACACCTTC
CACRPDVELGSGYTF
>TRBV5-4|many|-|TRBJ2-1
TGTGCCAGCAGCTTGAATCCGGGCGGGACGAATGAGCAGTTCTTC
CASSLNPGGTNEQFF
>TRBV5-4|-|-|TRBJ1-1
TGTGCAAGCAGCTTTCCCGGGAAGAACACCGAAGCTTTCTTT
CASSFPGKNTEAFF
>TRBV11-2|-|-|TRBJ1-1
TGTGCCAGCATCCCGACAAGACCGAACACTGAAGCTTTCTTT
CASIPTRPNTEAFF
>TRBV6-1|many|-|TRBJ2-1
TGTGCCAGCAAGGAGATGAACAATGAGCAGTTCTTC
CASKEMNNEQFF
>TRBV6-5|few|-|TRBJ2-6
TGTGCCAACAGAATCTCTGGGGCCAACGTCCTGACTTTC
CANRISGANVLTF
>TRBV5-1|-|TRBD1|TRBJ2-2
TGCGCCAGCAGCATGGGGCCCAGGACAGGGTCCACCGGGGAGCTGTTTTTT
CASSMGPRTGSTGELFF
>TRBV11-2|-|-|TRBJ1-2
TGTGTCAGCAGCTTAGAGAGGGTTCCTAATTATGGCTACACCTTC
CVSSLERVPNYGYTF
>TRBV11-1|-|TRBD2|TRBJ2-1
TGTGCCAGCAGCCCAGGGACTAGCGGGACCTCAATTGACGAGCAATTCTTC
CASSPGTSGTSIDEQFF
>TRBV28|-|TRBD1|TRBJ1-1
TGTGCCAGCAGTCCCCCCCGGGACAGGGTTAGCACTGAAGTTTTCTTT
CASSPPRDRVSTEVFF
>TRBV5-4|-|-|TRBJ2-1
TGTGTCAGCAGCTTGGATCGGGGCGGGATCGGCAATGAGCAGTTCTTC
CVSSLDRGGIGNEQFF
>TRBV6-1|-|TRBD1|TRBJ2-6
TGTGCCAGCAGTTACTGGGACAGGGGCACTGGGGTCAACATCCTGACTTTC
CASSYWDRGTGVNILTF
>TRBV10-3|-|-|TRBJ2-5
TGTGTCATCAGCGGCCCGGAGGAGACCCAGTACTTC
CVISGPEETQYF
>TRBV4-1|-|TRBD1|TRBJ1-2
TGCGCCAACAGCCAAGATCGTCAGGGGGCGCAGGACTACGGCTACACCTTC
CANSQDRQGAQDYGYTF
>TRBV11-3|-|-|TRBJ2-3
TGTGCCAGCAGTCTAGGCGTGGGACGTACAGATACGGAGTATTTT
CASSLGVGRTDTEYF
>TRBV12-3/TRBV12-4|-|TRBD1|TRBJ2-7
TGTGCCAGCAGCCAGACAGGGAACGAGCAGTACTTC
CASSQTGNEQYF
>TRBV5-1|-|-|TRBJ2-5
TGCGCCAACATGGCCGTGCAGGGTTCAGAGACCCAGTACTTC
CANMAVQGSETQYF
>TRBV11-1|-|-|TRBJ1-1
TGTGCCAGCAGCGTCCCCGATGACCTGAATACTGAAACTTTCTTT
CASSVPDDLNTETFF
>TRBV11-1|-|-|TRBJ2-1
TGTGCCAACAGCTCCCACGCAGGTTTCGAGCAGTTCTTC
CANSSHAGFEQFF